These T cell receptor beta chains were read from a single sample in a study of T cell responses to AZD1222 COVID-19 vaccine. TCRdb keeps only in-frame clones here, not all; method: immunoSEQ multiplex PCR. The sample includes 250,000 to 300,000 clones, 94% of them seen just once. Here the sequenced sample was peripheral blood, taken 28 days after the second AZD1222 dose. The receptor set was obtained from an adult who received the AZD1222 COVID-19 vaccine. Both conserved end residues are trimmed from each CDR3. Rows may omit the clone size; those that give it use once, few, many or a size class.

clone_size	j_call	v_call	cdr3_aa
.	TRBJ1-1	TRBV29-1	SAANTEAF
.	TRBJ2-2	TRBV4-1	AGSKRGGIDTGELF
.	TRBJ1-2	TRBV6-6	ASSYEEDGYT
.	TRBJ1-4	TRBV7-2	ASSLSGSNEKLF
once	TRBJ1-4	TRBV5-1	ASSLGRREKLF
.	TRBJ2-3	TRBV6-5	ASSYRSTDTQY
.	TRBJ1-2	TRBV6-5	ASRQGDYGYT
.	TRBJ1-3	TRBV3-1/TRBV3-2	ASSQTGLDSGNTIY
few	TRBJ1-5	TRBV28	ASSFGRRGGNQPQH
.	TRBJ1-2	TRBV18	ASSVDTNYGYT
.	TRBJ1-4	TRBV28	ASSLRAGGYEKLF
.	TRBJ1-3	TRBV6-1	ASSDWSSSGNTIY
.	TRBJ2-7	TRBV5-4	ASSLDPSTYEQY
.	TRBJ2-5	TRBV7-3	ASSPLGEQETQY
.	TRBJ2-7	TRBV3-1/TRBV3-2	ASSQAPGGSYEQY
once	TRBJ1-6	TRBV2	ASSTTFNSPLH
.	TRBJ1-1	TRBV5-1	ASSPGAGNTEAF
.	TRBJ2-7	TRBV25-1	ASSDSGQGSYEQY
.	TRBJ2-7	TRBV25-1	ASRPTSVSYEQY
.	TRBJ2-1	TRBV27	ASSQGLAFYNEQF
.	TRBJ2-7	TRBV6-5	ASSYRASSSYEQY
.	TRBJ2-1	TRBV7-2	ASSSFSGLAGEGNEQF
once	TRBJ2-7	TRBV5-6	ASTSGPTLYEQY
.	TRBJ2-7	TRBV15	ATSRGDRAYEQY
.	TRBJ1-2	TRBV29-1	SVVRGNYGYT
many	TRBJ1-1	TRBV19	ASSPIWGRENTEAF
.	TRBJ2-1	TRBV7-8	ASSLEPSGSNEQF
once	TRBJ1-1	TRBV6-2/TRBV6-3	ASSWLRVTEAF
.	TRBJ1-2	TRBV6-5	ASSYANGPVYGYT